The T cell receptor (beta chain) under discussion was sequenced for a study of shared clonotypes between healthy human individuals. The study, taken as a whole, reports: Only blood underwent sampling, and tissue repertoires likely differ.

There were no recent acute infections or vaccinations among the donors, who were healthy HIV-negative adults. Sequencing used immunoSEQ multiplex PCR; TCRdb keeps in-frame clones, though not all of them. The repertoire has millions of clones, over 85% of them found once; the top ten carry under 0.15%. Turning to this clone: What it recognizes is unknown.

This CDR3 contains 15 residues. CDR1 and CDR2 from the germline V gene are SGHVS and FNYEAQ. V trimming: 5 bases; J trimming: 0 bases; junction bases outside the gene matches: 4. The receptor comes from a man between 18 and 29 years old in good health. V usage is TRBV7-6 and J usage is TRBJ2-7; 10 positions agree with TRBD2. The sequenced sample consisted of naive CD4+ T cells sorted from blood. As for subset: CD45RA+ positively selected. The CDR3 nucleotides read TGTGCCAGCAGCAGAGGGACTAGCGTCTCCTACGAGCAGTACTTC. This translates into CASSRGTSVSYEQYF. Full variable domain (outside the CDR3, taken from reference TRBV7-6 and TRBJ2-7): GAGVSQSPRYKVTKRGQDVALRCDPISGHVSLYWYRQALGQGPEFLTYFNYEAQQDKSGLPNDRFSAERPEGSISTLTIQRTEQRDSAMYRCASSRGTSVSYEQYFGPGTRLTVT.